This record looks at one T cell receptor beta chain sequence and its context. What it binds is unknown. These data are taken from a study of blood T cell dynamics during melanoma immunotherapy. Study overall: First-line therapy was either pembrolizumab or nivolumab with ipilimumab for metastatic melanoma. Study results and limitations: It remained unknown if the driving T cell clones were melanoma-specific.

Time point here: pre-treatment baseline. At 12 weeks after first infusion, RECIST 1.1 defined response for most patients. A fixed DNA input of about 0.35 ug was used per bulk PBMC sample. TCRdb keeps only in-frame clones here, not all; method: immunoSEQ multiplex PCR. The sample holds tens of thousands of clones, about 83% seen once. This TCR was recovered from a human donor with melanoma. This specimen was blood, taken from a patient treated with checkpoint blockade.

The CDR3 coding sequence is TGTGCCAGTAGCCCACCGGGACAGAAGAACACTGAAGCTTTCTTT. This translates into CASSPPGQKNTEAFF. The chain employs TRBV19 and TRBJ1-1, with 7 bases matching TRBD1. Germline-derived CDR1 and CDR2 are LNHDA and SQIVND (reference sequence). With 6 bases clipped from V and 1 base from J, the junction kept 8 bases outside the gene matches. The CDR3 sequence is 15 residues long.